These 12 T cell receptor beta chains were all obtained from the same sample, sequenced in a study of T cells in Graves' hyperthyroidism and ophthalmopathy. The CDR3 regions of TCR beta were amplified from RNA transcripts. When the TCR CDR3 underwent first-round RT-PCR, the HTBI primer set was used. MiXCR, run by TCRdb on the multiplex PCR reads, gives a single entry per CDR3 protein. The data contain fewer than 350,000 distinct CDR3 sequences, around 18% of them seen just once; the ten biggest clones take up about 16%. Sequences were obtained from blood. These receptors all come from a woman between 35 and 50 years old with Graves' ophthalmopathy.

In its sample, this clonotype was seen a few times. This rearrangement joins TRBV3-1 to TRBJ1-6; TRBD1 aligns across 10 bases. CDR1 LGHDT and CDR2 YNNKEL come from the germline V gene (reference sequence). V shed 1 base and J 7 bases; nucleotides not matched to a gene: 7. The CDR3 is 17 residues long. This CDR3 reads CASSQVLGGQGNSPLHF. CDR3 nucleotides: TGTGCCAGCAGCCAAGTCCTGGGGGGACAGGGGAATTCACCCCTCCACTTT.

This clonotype was detected many times. CDR3 nucleotides: TGTGCCTGGATCCTTGGCTACACCTTC. Its protein is CAWILGYTF. The chain joins TRBV30 to TRBJ1-2; no reliable D call. Deletions cut 4 bases from V and 7 bases from J, with 4 bases between. The CDR3 consists of 9 residues. Germline V gene data show CDR1 as GTSNPN and CDR2 as SVGIG (reference sequence).

This clonotype was found once. The chain links TRBV27 to TRBJ1-5; 8 bases line up with TRBD1. The V gene end was trimmed by 8 bases and the J gene end by 2 bases; junction bases not matched to a gene: 8. The CDR3 extends over 15 amino acids. Germline CDR1 MNHEY, CDR2 SMNVEV (reference sequence). CDR3 loop: CASLTGEGGNQPQHF. In DNA form, the CDR3 reads TGTGCCAGCCTGACAGGGGAGGGTGGCAATCAGCCCCAGCATTTT.

This clonotype was counted many times. CDR3 sequence (DNA): TGTGCCAGCAGTCCCCTCGCATCGAACACTGAAGCTTTCTTT. Translating it yields CASSPLASNTEAFF. The chain combines TRBV6-1 with TRBJ1-1; no reliable D call. This CDR3 has 14 amino acids. The germline V gene has CDR1 MNHNS and CDR2 SASEGT. V was clipped by 5 bases and J by 1 base, with 11 bases between them.

The CDR3 nucleotides read TGTGCCAGTCCGGGACACAAAGTTCCAGGCGGTCAGCCCCAGCATTTT. Translation: CASPGHKVPGGQPQHF. The J gene is TRBJ1-5, the V gene TRBV27, with D possibly TRBD1 on 6 matching bases. The germline V gene has CDR1 MNHEY and CDR2 SMNVEV (reference sequence). This CDR3 contains 16 residues. The V and J ends lost 9 bases and 6 bases respectively, with 24 bases between them.

The CDR3 loop reads CASSLSQRNGYTF. For the CDR3, the DNA is TGCGCCAGCAGCTTGAGCCAGCGGAATGGCTACACCTTC. V gene TRBV5-1 combines with J gene TRBJ1-2, with D uncertain. V lost 1 base, J lost 6 bases, and 10 bases lay in between. The CDR3 has 13 residues. Germline V gene data show CDR1 as SGHRS and CDR2 as YFSETQ. Supplemented by reference TRBV5-1 and TRBJ1-2, the full variable domain reads KAGVTQTPRYLIKTRGQQVTLSCSPISGHRSVSWYQQTPGQGLQFLFEYFSETQRNKGNFPGRFSGRQFSNSRSEMNVSTLELGDSALYLCASSLSQRNGYTFGSGTRLTVV.

In its sample, this clonotype was seen many times. The chain employs TRBV7-2 and TRBJ2-7, with D tentatively TRBD1 (5 bases). This CDR3 has 15 amino acids. Deletions cut 1 base from V and 2 bases from J, with 12 bases between. Germline V gives CDR1 SGHTA, CDR2 FQGNSA. The CDR3 region is CASSLEQELTYEQYF. The CDR3 coding sequence is TGTGCCAGCAGCTTAGAACAGGAACTGACCTACGAGCAGTACTTC.

This clonotype was counted only a few times. The genes are TRBV19 and TRBJ2-2, with D hard to call. CDR3 length: 14 amino acids. Trimming shortened V by 5 bases and J by 4 bases, and 11 bases separated the two germline ends. Germline CDR1 LNHDA, CDR2 SQIVND (reference sequence). The CDR3, as DNA: TGTGCCAGTAGTTCCCAGACTGGCACCGGGGAGCTGTTTTTT. This translates into CASSSQTGTGELFF. The entire variable domain, with the rest obtained from reference TRBV19 and TRBJ2-2, is as follows: DGGITQSPKYLFRKEGQNVTLSCEQNLNHDAMYWYRQDPGQGLRLIYYSQIVNDFQKGDIAEGYSVSREKKESFPLTVTSAQKNPTAFYLCASSSQTGTGELFFGEGSRLTVL.

This clonotype was seen many times. The chain is built from TRBV6-5 and TRBJ2-5, with D uncertain. Trimming shortened V by 3 bases and J by 5 bases, and 7 bases separated the two germline ends. Germline V gene sequence: CDR1 MNHEY, CDR2 SVGAGI. The CDR3 spans 12 residues. The CDR3 is CASSYYGETQYF. The DNA of the CDR3 is TGTGCCAGCAGTTATTACGGGGAGACCCAGTACTTC.

This rearrangement joins TRBV6-2 or TRBV6-3 to TRBJ2-1, with D possibly being TRBD1 or TRBD2 (5 bases each). V lost 4 bases and J 1 base, leaving 17 bases between the germline ends. CDR1 MNHEY and CDR2 SVGEGT come from the germline V gene. The CDR3 is 17 residues long. The CDR3 sequence is CASSSPRGVRSYNEQFF. The CDR3 DNA is TGTGCCAGCAGTTCCCCCCGGGGCGTCCGGTCCTACAATGAGCAGTTCTTC.

This clonotype was seen ten or more times. The V call is TRBV10-2, the J call TRBJ2-7; a possible D gene is TRBD2 (5 bases). Trimming took off 6 bases at V and 0 bases at J, with 15 bases between the two ends. CDR3 size: 15 residues. Germline V gives CDR1 WSHSY, CDR2 SAAADI. The CDR3 spells CASRFEASRSYEQYF. CDR3 coding DNA: TGCGCCAGCAGATTCGAGGCTAGCCGCTCCTACGAGCAGTACTTC.

This clonotype was counted ten times or more. The chain links TRBV7-8 to TRBJ2-5; D possibly corresponds to TRBD1 (6 bases). CDR3 size: 15 residues. The germline V gene has CDR1 SGHVS and CDR2 FQNEAQ. Trimming took 5 bases from V and 1 from J, leaving 14 bases between them. The CDR3 coding sequence is TGTGCCAGCAGCCAATTTCAGGGGATCCAAGAGACCCAGTACTTC. Translating it yields CASSQFQGIQETQYF.